This TCR beta chain is from a study of identical twins. General study results and limits: Twin-shared out-of-frame alpha sequences were enriched for low generation probability.

Healthy Caucasian donors formed the entire cohort. TCRdb analysed the 5' RACE reads with MiXCR anew, one entry per CDR3 protein. Among some 570,000 distinct CDR3 sequences, 20% to 25% were seen once, and the ten largest hold 0.4% to 0.6%. The CDR3 spans 15 residues. In germline, CDR1 is LGHNA, CDR2 YNFKEQ. V lost 0 bases, J lost 5 bases, and 14 bases lay in between. This clonotype showed up many times. Its target is unknown. The data were also submitted as part of a second study, on yellow fever vaccine responses in identical twins.

Sequenced sample: CD4+ T cells sorted from blood. This clonotype was sampled from a woman between 18 and 30 years old in good health. The chain couples TRBV4-2 to TRBJ2-7, with D perhaps matching TRBD1 (6 bases). The CDR3 protein is CASSQDQQGLNEQYF. The CDR3 nucleotides are TGTGCCAGCAGCCAAGATCAACAGGGTTTGAACGAGCAGTACTTC.